This entry describes one T cell receptor (beta chain). No antigen is known for it. Per-base quality was not reported, and no clone a single base away is much larger than it. CDR1 LNHDA and CDR2 SQIVND are derived from the germline V gene (reference sequence). The CDR3 runs 16 residues from the cysteine to the phenylalanine. Kept here is only the CDR3 DNA, which spans 48 bases and is read in frame from base 1. Relative to germline, V is missing 1 base and J is missing 9 bases, with 11 bases of the junction outside any gene match. TCRbeta CDR3 regions were amplified from genomic DNA by means of the immunoSEQ Assay, a bias-controlled multiplex PCR. In the source study's methods: The number of nucleated cells in each sample was estimated by amplification of reference gene primers within the assay. Sequence reads were collapsed and filtered to measure the absolute abundance of every unique TCRbeta CDR3 rearrangement. For each sample, productive Simpson clonality was calculated as the square root of Simpson's diversity index over productive rearrangements. In its TCRdb copy, this immuneACCESS table keeps in-frame sequences only and misses some clones. Where compared with another copy, unresolved V genes explain less than half of these, and the others have no known cause. The DNA was the basis for D and trimming; V, J and clone size are from that table. For this sample the table gives around 260,000 clones, of which about 80% were detected only once. The biggest ten clones account for 8% to 10% of the sample.

This record comes from a study of blood T cell repertoires in COVID-19 (dated by TCRdb to the early 2020s). Broadly, across the study: Collaborator samples came from the United States, Italy and Spain and covered acute and convalescent phases of COVID-19. The repertoires were made available in a free public database intended to serve as a resource for research on the immune response to SARS-CoV-2. The sample metadata nearly always contained a de-identified subject ID, COVID-19 status, age in years and sex. Where available, HLA class I and class II types were taken from metadata supplied by the sample provider and were not determined by assay-based typing. The material from the prospective study consisted of cDNA or gDNA derived from T cells, B-cell-depleted T cells, or PBMCs. Deeply sampled blood TCRbeta repertoires from subjects exposed to, actively infected with, or recovered from COVID-19 were included in the dataset. The samples were drawn from two sources: the first 160 participants of the ongoing ImmuneRACE study, and over 950 subjects contributed by 6 global collaborators.

Another Seattle source contributed samples from volunteer blood donors who had recovered from COVID-19. Each collaborating institution followed its own protocols to collect whole blood in K2EDTA tubes. For TCRbeta analysis, collaborators shipped samples in one of three forms: frozen whole blood, isolated PBMCs, or DNA extracted from either of those sample types. On the study overall, not on this receptor specifically: How much clinical and demographic metadata was included differed by source and by participant, and the metadata was provided uncurated.

Recombination joined TRBV19 with TRBJ1-5; 8 central nucleotides agree with TRBD1. The source is a woman in her fifties or sixties who had recovered from COVID-19. Source material: peripheral blood. CDR3 protein: CASSIAARGPTLPQHF. The DNA reads TGTGCCAGTAGTATAGCAGCCAGGGGGCCTACATTGCCCCAGCATTTT.